Listed below are T cell receptor beta chains from one sample, sequenced in a study of blood T cell repertoires in COVID-19. TCRdb keeps only in-frame clones here, not all; method: immunoSEQ multiplex PCR. The sample has under 200,000 clones, 85% to 90% seen once. Sequenced material: peripheral blood. The source of these receptors is a man aged 50 to 60 who had recovered from COVID-19. CDR3s include the opening cysteine and the closing phenylalanine or tryptophan. D genes are given only for firm matches. The size of a clone is reported for some rows only, either as once, few or many, or as a class for expanded clones.

J	D	length	size	V	DNA	CDR3
TRBJ2-2	TRBD2	16	NA	TRBV18	TGTGCCAGCTCGTCAGGGACTAGCGCGACCACCGGGGAGCTGTTTTTT	CASSSGTSATTGELFF
TRBJ1-3	NA	15	NA	TRBV3-1/TRBV3-2	TGTGCCAGCAGCCACGGGGGGAGCTCTGGAAACACCATATATTTT	CASSHGGSSGNTIYF
TRBJ2-1	TRBD1	17	few	TRBV14	TGTGCCAGCAGCGTGACAGGGTCTTCTTACTCCTACAATGAGCAGTTCTTC	CASSVTGSSYSYNEQFF
TRBJ1-2	NA	13	NA	TRBV19	TGTGCCAGTAGAGGGAGCTTAAACTATGGCTACACCTTC	CASRGSLNYGYTF
TRBJ2-3	NA	14	NA	TRBV5-1	TGCGCCAGCAGCGCCCGGGGGAGCACAGATACGCAGTATTTT	CASSARGSTDTQYF
TRBJ1-3	NA	16	NA	TRBV20-1	TGCAGTGCTAGTCCCAGGGTGGAAGGAACCGGAAACACCATATATTTT	CSASPRVEGTGNTIYF
TRBJ2-7	NA	14	NA	TRBV7-8	TGTGCCAGCAGCTTAGGACAGAACTCCTACGAGCAGTACTTC	CASSLGQNSYEQYF
TRBJ2-5	NA	12	once	TRBV29-1	TGCAGCGTTGGAGGGCCCCAAGGGACCCAGTACTTC	CSVGGPQGTQYF
TRBJ2-1	TRBD2	16	once	TRBV7-3	TGTGCCAGCAGCTTAGTCGGGAGGGCTTCCTACAATGAGCAGTTCTTC	CASSLVGRASYNEQFF
TRBJ2-7	TRBD1	14	NA	TRBV28	TGTGCCAGCATAGAGACAGGGGGTGGGTACGAGCAGTACTTC	CASIETGGGYEQYF